Below, 20 T cell receptor beta chains from the same sample are listed, as sequenced in a study of T cells in Graves' hyperthyroidism and ophthalmopathy. What was amplified from RNA transcripts were TCR beta CDR3 regions. In the first-round RT-PCR of the TCR CDR3, the HTBI primer set was used. Via MiXCR, TCRdb re-called the multiplex PCR reads, giving one row per CDR3 protein. This table holds about 250,000 distinct CDR3 sequences, roughly 22% found once. The sequencing sample was made of blood. The receptors stem from a woman between 35 and 50 years old with Graves' ophthalmopathy.

V gene TRBV7-2 combines with J gene TRBJ2-5, with no clear D. The germline CDR1 and CDR2 sequences are SGHTA and FQGNSA. The CDR3 contains 15 residues. V was cut by 2 bases and J by 5 bases, with 15 bases left in between. CDR3 sequence: CASSLNELHGETQYF. The CDR3 region has the DNA TGTGCCAGCAGCTTAAACGAGTTGCATGGGGAGACCCAGTACTTC.

This clonotype showed up just a few times. CDR3 in DNA: TGTGCCAGCAGATCCGGGACTAGATCTTACGAGCAGTACTTC. It codes for CASRSGTRSYEQYF. The chain links TRBV12-3 or TRBV12-4 to TRBJ2-7; 8 bases are shared with TRBD2. The CDR3 covers 14 residues. Unmatched junction bases numbered 8, after V lost 6 bases and J lost 4 bases.

This clonotype was recorded at least ten times. The V call is TRBV11-2, the J call TRBJ1-1; D ambiguous. Germline V gene lookup returns CDR1 SGHAT and CDR2 FQNNGV. Between the trimmed V and J ends, which lost 0 bases and 5 bases, there was a span of 13 bases. This CDR3 is built from 15 residues. The CDR3 region is CASSLDSRGRTEAFF. For the CDR3, the DNA is TGTGCCAGCAGCTTAGATTCCCGGGGAAGGACTGAAGCTTTCTTT.

The sample holds a few counts of this clonotype. V gene TRBV28 combines with J gene TRBJ2-7; 8 nucleotides match TRBD1. The CDR3 extends over 15 amino acids. V lost 6 bases to trimming and J lost 4 bases; unmatched junction nucleotides: 11. The germline CDR1 and CDR2 sequences are MDHEN and SYDVKM. This chain's CDR3 is CASRKQGAQGYEQYF. The CDR3, as DNA: TGTGCCAGCAGAAAGCAGGGGGCGCAGGGTTACGAGCAGTACTTC.

There are many counts of this clonotype. J is TRBJ2-7 and V is TRBV28; TRBD2 aligns across 8 bases. Germline trimming cut 6 bases from V and 4 bases from J; bases unmatched to any gene: 5. The CDR3 consists of 13 residues. Germline V lookup: CDR1 MDHEN, CDR2 SYDVKM. CDR3 loop: CASRAAGEYEQYF. In DNA, the CDR3 is TGTGCCAGCAGGGCAGCGGGAGAGTACGAGCAGTACTTC.

This clonotype was counted a few times. The chain carries TRBV28 and TRBJ2-7; possible D gene TRBD1, 6 bases. Per the germline V gene, CDR1 is MDHEN and CDR2 is SYDVKM. V lost 8 bases and J 2 bases, leaving 13 bases between the germline ends. The CDR3 has 13 residues. Here the CDR3 DNA reads TGTGCCAGCGGAACGGACAGAACCTACGAGCAGTACTTC. This translates into CASGTDRTYEQYF.

This clonotype turned up a few times. V and J are TRBV30 and TRBJ1-1, with 9 bases identical to TRBD1. The CDR3 covers 13 residues. The germline CDR1 and CDR2 sequences are GTSNPN and SVGIG (reference sequence). The J segment lost 2 bases and the V segment lost 8 bases, leaving 6 bases of the junction unmatched. This chain's CDR3 is CATRTGANTEAFF. CDR3 DNA sequence: TGTGCCACAAGGACAGGGGCTAACACTGAAGCTTTCTTT. Combining the CDR3 with reference TRBV30 and TRBJ1-1 gives the whole variable domain SQTIHQWPATLVQPVGSPLSLECTVEGTSNPNLYWYRQAAGRGLQLLFYSVGIGQISSEVPQNLSASRPQDRQFILSSKKLLLSDSGFYLCATRTGANTEAFFGQGTRLTVV.

V gene TRBV6-4 combines with J gene TRBJ1-2, with D perhaps matching TRBD1 (6 bases). The CDR3 contains 13 residues. Germline V gives CDR1 MRHNA, CDR2 SNTAGT. V was trimmed by 5 bases and J by 6 bases, leaving 13 bases between them. The CDR3 coding sequence is TGTGCCAGCAGTTACTGGGACAAGGATGGCTACACCTTC. Amino acids: CASSYWDKDGYTF.

In its sample, this clonotype was seen many times. The chain links TRBV27 to TRBJ1-5; D remains ambiguous. Trimming took 5 bases from V and 4 from J, leaving 9 bases between them. This CDR3 comprises 13 residues. Germline-derived CDR1 and CDR2 are MNHEY and SMNVEV (reference sequence). CDR3 sequence: CASSVQWNQPQHF. The CDR3 nucleotides read TGTGCCAGCAGTGTCCAGTGGAATCAGCCCCAGCATTTT.

In its sample, this clonotype was seen many times. The V and J genes are TRBV29-1 and TRBJ1-2; D might be TRBD1 (5 bases). The CDR3 runs 14 residues. Germline lookup yields CDR1 SQVTM and CDR2 ANQGSEA. The V end lost 7 bases, the J end lost 4 bases, and 19 bases lay between the germline ends. DNA of the CDR3: TGCAGCGCCCCCCAATCGGGGGAGGCCTATGGCTACACCTTC. This encodes CSAPQSGEAYGYTF.

This clonotype occurred many times. V and J are TRBV12-3 or TRBV12-4 and TRBJ2-2, with 8 nucleotides matching TRBD2. The CDR3 runs to 16 residues. V trimming: 5 bases; J trimming: 3 bases; junction bases outside the gene matches: 8. CDR3 DNA: TGTGCCAGCAGTCCGGGGGCTAGCGGGTACACCGGGGAGCTGTTTTTT. Protein: CASSPGASGYTGELFF.

This clonotype was found many times. The chain employs TRBV28 and TRBJ2-5, with 8 bases aligning to TRBD1. The germline CDR1 and CDR2 sequences are MDHEN and SYDVKM. J lost 2 bases, V lost 3 bases, and 11 bases had no gene match. This CDR3 is built from 17 residues. The CDR3 DNA reads as TGTGCCAGCAGTTTTTTTGGGGCAGGGGGCGGTCAAGAGACCCAGTACTTC. This codes for CASSFFGAGGGQETQYF.

The rearrangement uses TRBV6-1 and TRBJ1-2; D uncertain. The CDR3 is 15 residues long. Between the trimmed V and J ends, which lost 6 bases and 5 bases, there was a span of 19 bases. CDR1 is MNHNS, CDR2 SASEGT, per germline. DNA of the CDR3: TGTGCCAGCAGGGCCAGACCGCAAGGAGGATATGGCTACACCTTC. This encodes CASRARPQGGYGYTF.

This clonotype was picked up many times. V is TRBV28 and J is TRBJ2-7; a possible D gene is TRBD2 (5 bases). Between the trimmed V and J ends, which lost 1 base and 4 bases, there was a span of 11 bases. The CDR3 loop spans 14 amino acids. Germline V CDR1 and CDR2: MDHEN, SYDVKM. CDR3 sequence (DNA): TGTGCCAGCAGTTTATCCGGGAAAGCATACGAGCAGTACTTC. This encodes CASSLSGKAYEQYF.

Notes on this clonotype: Relative to the germline gene, one junction end is altered; a read error may explain this. This chain uses TRBV27 with TRBJ1-5, with D hard to call. CDR3 length: 14 residues. The germline gives CDR1 MNHEY, CDR2 SMNVEV (reference sequence). As DNA, the CDR3 is TGTACCAGCAGTTTATCGACTAGCAATCAGCCCCAGCATTTT. Translation gives CTSSLSTSNQPQHF.

This clonotype was recorded at least ten times. The chain is built from TRBV30 and TRBJ2-7; D possibly corresponds to TRBD2 (6 bases). V gave up 3 bases and J gave up 1 base, with 13 bases separating them. This CDR3 spans 14 amino acids. CDR1 is GTSNPN, CDR2 SVGIG, per germline (reference sequence). CDR3 amino acids: CAWSLAVPSYEQYF. Written as DNA, the CDR3 is TGTGCCTGGAGCTTAGCGGTCCCGTCCTACGAGCAGTACTTC.

At least ten counts were recorded for this clonotype. This chain links TRBV2 with TRBJ1-5, with D possibly matching TRBD1 (5 bases). Trimming pared 5 bases from V and 5 bases from J, leaving 13 bases between. The CDR3 covers 14 residues. Germline CDR1 reads SNHLY; CDR2 reads FYNNEI. The DNA of the CDR3 is TGTGCCAGCAGTTTCTGGGGGTTTGATCAGCCCCAGCATTTT. Encoded protein: CASSFWGFDQPQHF.

The chain employs TRBV24-1 and TRBJ2-5; TRBD1 agrees at 8 bases. This CDR3 has 16 residues. CDR1 is KGHDR and CDR2 is SFDVKD in the germline V gene. With V trimmed by 2 bases and J by 7 bases, 11 bases remained unmatched. CDR3 region: CATSDSRTGIGGTQYF. Written as DNA, the CDR3 is TGTGCCACCAGTGATTCCCGGACAGGGATCGGTGGGACCCAGTACTTC.

This clonotype showed up many times. The J gene is TRBJ1-1, the V gene TRBV19, with D possibly TRBD1 on 5 matching bases. V lost 6 bases, J lost 4 bases, and 15 bases lay in between. The CDR3 covers 14 residues. The germline V gene encodes CDR1 LNHDA and CDR2 SQIVND (reference sequence). The CDR3 region has the DNA TGTGCCAGTAGGCGCTTGGGGCTGGGCACTGAAGCTTTCTTT. Translation: CASRRLGLGTEAFF.

This clonotype came up many times. The chain couples TRBV28 to TRBJ1-1; unclear D gene. Germline V gene lookup returns CDR1 MDHEN and CDR2 SYDVKM. V shed 7 bases and J shed 1 base, with 10 bases lying between them. CDR3 size: 13 residues. As DNA, the CDR3 is TGTGCCAGCACTACCCTAGCGAACACTGAAGCTTTCTTT. Encoded protein: CASTTLANTEAFF. The full variable domain, with the rest looked up from reference TRBV28 and TRBJ1-1, is DVKVTQSSRYLVKRTGEKVFLECVQDMDHENMFWYRQDPGLGLRLIYFSYDVKMKEKGDIPEGYSVSREKKERFSLILESASTNQTSMYLCASTTLANTEAFFGQGTRLTVV.